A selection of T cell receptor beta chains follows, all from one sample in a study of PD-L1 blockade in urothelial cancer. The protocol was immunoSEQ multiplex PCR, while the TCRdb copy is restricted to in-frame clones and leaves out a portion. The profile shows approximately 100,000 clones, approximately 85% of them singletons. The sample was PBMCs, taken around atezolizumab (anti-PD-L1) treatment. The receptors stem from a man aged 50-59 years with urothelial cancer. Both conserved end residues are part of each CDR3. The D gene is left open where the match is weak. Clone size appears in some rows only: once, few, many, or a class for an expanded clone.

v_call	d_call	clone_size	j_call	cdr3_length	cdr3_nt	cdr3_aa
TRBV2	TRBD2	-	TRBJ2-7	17	TGTGCCAGCAGTGAGGAAAGGCGCGGGAGGAAAGCCTACGAGCAGTACTTC	CASSEERRGRKAYEQYF
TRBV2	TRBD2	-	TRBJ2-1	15	TGTGCCAGCAGCGGGACTAGCGGGGCGGGGGGTGAGCAGTTCTTC	CASSGTSGAGGEQFF
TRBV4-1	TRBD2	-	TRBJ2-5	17	TGCGCCAGCAGCCACCCCTTGGAGACGGGAGGGAGGGAGACCCAGTACTTC	CASSHPLETGGRETQYF
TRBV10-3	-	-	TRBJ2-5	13	TGTGCCATCAGGCCCCCTTTGCGAGAGACCCAGTACTTC	CAIRPPLRETQYF
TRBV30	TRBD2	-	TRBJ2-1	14	TGTGCCTGGTCCTTGGGACTAGCGGGTCTTGAGCAGTTCTTC	CAWSLGLAGLEQFF
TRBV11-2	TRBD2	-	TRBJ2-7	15	TGTGCCAGCAGCCCCCGTCGGACTAGCGGGAGTGATGCGTACTTC	CASSPRRTSGSDAYF
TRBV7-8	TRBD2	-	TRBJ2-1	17	TGTGCCAGCAGGGGGAGGGGGATAAGCGGGAGAGCTGCTGAGCAGTTCTTC	CASRGRGISGRAAEQFF
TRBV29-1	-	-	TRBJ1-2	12	TGCAGCGTTGATCACTTAAACTATGGCTACACCTTC	CSVDHLNYGYTF
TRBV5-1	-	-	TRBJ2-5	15	TGCGCCAGCAGCTTGGGAGGGAGTCACCAAGAGACCCAGTACTTC	CASSLGGSHQETQYF
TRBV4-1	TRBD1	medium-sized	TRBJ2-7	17	TGCGCCAGCAGCCAAGAACCTATGGGACAGGGGTACTACGAGCAGTACTTC	CASSQEPMGQGYYEQYF
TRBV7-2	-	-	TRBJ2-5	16	TGTGCCAGCAGCTTAAGGGAGGAATTGGGCAGGGAGACCCAGTACTTC	CASSLREELGRETQYF
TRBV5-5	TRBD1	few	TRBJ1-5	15	TGTGCCAGCAGCTTGTACAGGGGGCACAATCAGCCCCAGCATTTT	CASSLYRGHNQPQHF
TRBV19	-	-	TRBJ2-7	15	TGTGCCAGTAGTATCTCACAGGGGGGGACCTACGAGCAGTACTTC	CASSISQGGTYEQYF
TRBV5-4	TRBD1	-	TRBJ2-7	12	TGTGCCAGCAGCCGGGACAGGGGCGAGCAGTACTTC	CASSRDRGEQYF
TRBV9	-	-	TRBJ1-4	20	TGTGCCAGCAGCACAACAGGGAGCCCCTACTATCTGGCGAGTCGTGAAAAACTGTTTTTT	CASSTTGSPYYLASREKLFF
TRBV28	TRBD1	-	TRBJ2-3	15	TGTGCCAGCAGTCCTAACAGGGGAAAGGGAGATACGCAGTATTTT	CASSPNRGKGDTQYF
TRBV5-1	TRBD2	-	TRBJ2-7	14	TGCGCCAGCAGAGCAGACGGACTAGCCTACGAGCAGTACTTC	CASRADGLAYEQYF
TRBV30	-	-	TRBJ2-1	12	TGTGCCTGGAGCAATCATTACAATGAGCAGTTCTTC	CAWSNHYNEQFF
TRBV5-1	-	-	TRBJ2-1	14	TGCGCCAGCAGCTTGGGGGGCGTTTACAATGAGCAGTTCTTC	CASSLGGVYNEQFF
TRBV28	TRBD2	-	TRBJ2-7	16	TGTGCCAGCAGTTCCCTTCGACTAGCGGGAGTCTACGAGCAGTACTTC	CASSSLRLAGVYEQYF
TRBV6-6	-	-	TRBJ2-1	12	TGTGCCAGCAGTCTCAGGGTTAATGAGCAGTTCTTC	CASSLRVNEQFF
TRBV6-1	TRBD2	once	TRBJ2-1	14	TGTGCCAGCAAGAAACTAGCGGGAGTCGATGAGCAGTTCTTC	CASKKLAGVDEQFF
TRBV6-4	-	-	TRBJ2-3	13	TGTGCCAGCAGTGGCCTAGTAGGAGATACGCAGTATTTT	CASSGLVGDTQYF
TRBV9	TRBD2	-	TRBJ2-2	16	TGTGCCAGCAGCGCCCTAGCGGGAGTTAATACCGGGGAGCTGTTTTTT	CASSALAGVNTGELFF